This T cell receptor (beta chain) is drawn from a study of neurological immune-mediated disorders. Germline V gene sequence: CDR1 SGHRS, CDR2 YFSETQ. The CDR3 consists of 18 residues. After removal of 4 bases from V and 3 bases from J, the junction contained 12 bases not matched to a gene. The cDNA was generated through 5'RACE incorporating 10-nucleotide random UMIs. TCRdb processed the 5' RACE reads anew with MiXCR; each CDR3 protein has one entry. This sample has roughly 45,000 distinct CDR3 sequences, with approximately 2.8% found just once. This clonotype was observed at least ten times. The V call is TRBV5-1, the J call TRBJ2-5; 13 positions agree with TRBD2. This clonotype originated in a woman in her forties or fifties with multiple sclerosis. The sample comprised PBMCs. CDR3 DNA sequence: TGCGCCAGCAGCGCCGGGACTAGCGGGATTCGGGGGGAAGAGACCCAGTACTTC. Translating gives CASSAGTSGIRGEETQYF.